This T cell receptor beta chain is drawn from a study of tumor-infiltrating lymphocytes in primary liver carcinoma. Study-wide context: Samples gave roughly 3.65 to 7.5 million productive TCRbeta reads, similar across tissue types.

Points from the study as a whole: Presence in all five tumor regions was observed for only about 7-24% of top clones.

Co-extraction of RNA and DNA was performed on roughly 20-34 mg of unsorted bulk tissue. For each tumor, five separate regions were sampled. The germline gives CDR1 ENHRY, CDR2 SYGVKD. Between the trimmed V and J ends, which lost 2 bases and 0 bases, there was a span of 7 bases. The CDR3 covers 14 residues. TCR beta cDNA came from about 450 ng total RNA, primed with a constant-region primer. Modified slightly, ARM-PCR produced TCR beta libraries over three nested multiplex PCR rounds. TRBV1-TRBV30 forward and Cbeta reverse primers drove the first two roughly 10-cycle rounds. MiXCR, applied by TCRdb to the multiplex PCR reads, yields one record per CDR3 protein. The table records 80,000 or so distinct CDR3 sequences, about 70% of them present only once. Regarding this clonotype: Its antigen is not identified.

Specimen: liver tumor tissue from sampling region 4. Subset noted: tumor region T4, right-lateral pole. The chain has TRBV10-3 and TRBJ1-1, with D possibly being TRBD1 (5 bases). This sequence originates from a woman between 55 and 75 years old with primary liver carcinoma and hepatitis B virus infection. The CDR3 here is CAISEGGMNTEAFF. The CDR3 nucleotides read TGTGCCATCAGTGAGGGGGGGATGAACACTGAAGCTTTCTTT.